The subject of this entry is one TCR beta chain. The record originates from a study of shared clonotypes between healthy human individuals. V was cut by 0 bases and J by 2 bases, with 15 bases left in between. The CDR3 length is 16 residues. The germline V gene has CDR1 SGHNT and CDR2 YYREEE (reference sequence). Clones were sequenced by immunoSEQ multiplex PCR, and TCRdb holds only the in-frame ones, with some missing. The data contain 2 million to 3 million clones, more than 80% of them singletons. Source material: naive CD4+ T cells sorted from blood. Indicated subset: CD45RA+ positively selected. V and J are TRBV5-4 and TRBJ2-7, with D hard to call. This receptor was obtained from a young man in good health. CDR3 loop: CASSLGASPITYEQYF. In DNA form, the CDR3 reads TGTGCCAGCAGCTTGGGGGCCAGCCCAATAACCTACGAGCAGTACTTC.